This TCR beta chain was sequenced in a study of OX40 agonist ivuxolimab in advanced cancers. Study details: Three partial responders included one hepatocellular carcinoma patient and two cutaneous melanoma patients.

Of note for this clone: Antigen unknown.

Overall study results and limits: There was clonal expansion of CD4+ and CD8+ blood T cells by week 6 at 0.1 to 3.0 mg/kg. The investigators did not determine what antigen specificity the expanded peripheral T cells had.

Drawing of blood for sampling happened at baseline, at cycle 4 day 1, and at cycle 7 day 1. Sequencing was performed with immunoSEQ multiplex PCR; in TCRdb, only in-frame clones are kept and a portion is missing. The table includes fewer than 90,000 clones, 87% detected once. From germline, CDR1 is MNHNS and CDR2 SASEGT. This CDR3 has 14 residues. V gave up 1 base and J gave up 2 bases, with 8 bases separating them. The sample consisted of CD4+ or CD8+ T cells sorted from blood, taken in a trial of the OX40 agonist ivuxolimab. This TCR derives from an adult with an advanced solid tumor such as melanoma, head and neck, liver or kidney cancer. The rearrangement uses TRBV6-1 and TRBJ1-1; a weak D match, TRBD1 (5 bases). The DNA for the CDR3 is TGTGCCAGCAGTGAAGGTGGGGGAAACACTGAAGCTTTCTTT. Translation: CASSEGGGNTEAFF.